This T cell receptor (beta chain) emerged from a study of CD8 T cells in Susac syndrome. RNA was extracted with the RNeasy kit, and a quantity of roughly 0.5 to 1 ug was reverse transcribed using random hexamers. TCRdb re-called the immunoSEQ multiplex PCR reads with MiXCR, one entry per CDR3 protein. The profile shows roughly 110,000 distinct CDR3 sequences, approximately 94% of them singletons. Comment on this clonotype: The antigen remains unidentified.

Germline CDR1 and CDR2: KGHDR and SFDVKD. This CDR3 has 20 amino acids. Trimming took 0 bases from V and 3 from J; bases not matched to a gene: 12. General study results and limits: In total CD8+ repertoires, about 17 Susac-specific public clones were detected, and CD8+ TEMRA repertoires contained roughly 5.

The chain has TRBV24-1 and TRBJ1-6; 8 bases align to TRBD1. Sample: CD8+ T cells from PBMCs. The source is a human donor with Susac syndrome. The CDR3 loop is CATSDLGTGVARFYNSPLHF. Here the CDR3 DNA reads TGTGCCACCAGTGATTTGGGGACAGGAGTTGCCCGCTTCTATAATTCACCCCTCCACTTT.